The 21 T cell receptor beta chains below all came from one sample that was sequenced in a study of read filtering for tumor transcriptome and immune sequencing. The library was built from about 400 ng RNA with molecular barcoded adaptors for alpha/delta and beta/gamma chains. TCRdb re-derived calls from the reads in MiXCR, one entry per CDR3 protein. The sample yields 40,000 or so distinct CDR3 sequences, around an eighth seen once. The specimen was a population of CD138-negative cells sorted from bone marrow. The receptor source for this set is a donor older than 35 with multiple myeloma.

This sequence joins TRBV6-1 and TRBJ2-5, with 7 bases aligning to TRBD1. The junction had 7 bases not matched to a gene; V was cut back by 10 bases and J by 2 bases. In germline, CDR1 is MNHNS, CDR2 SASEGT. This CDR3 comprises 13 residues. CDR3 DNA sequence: TGTGCCACCACCCGGGACAGACAAGAGACCCAGTACTTC. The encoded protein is CATTRDRQETQYF.

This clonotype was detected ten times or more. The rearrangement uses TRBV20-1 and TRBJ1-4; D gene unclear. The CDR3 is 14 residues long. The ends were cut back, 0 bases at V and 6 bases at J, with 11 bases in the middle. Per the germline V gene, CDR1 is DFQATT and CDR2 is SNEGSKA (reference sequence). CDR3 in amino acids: CSARDRGFYEKLFF. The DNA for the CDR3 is TGCAGTGCTAGAGATCGAGGGTTCTATGAAAAACTGTTTTTT.

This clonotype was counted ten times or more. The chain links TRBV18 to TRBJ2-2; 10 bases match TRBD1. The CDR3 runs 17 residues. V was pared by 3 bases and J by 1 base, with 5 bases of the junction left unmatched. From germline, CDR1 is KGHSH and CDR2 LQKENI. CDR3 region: CASSPRGTGENTGELFF. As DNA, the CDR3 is TGTGCCAGCTCACCTAGAGGGACAGGGGAGAACACCGGGGAGCTGTTTTTT.

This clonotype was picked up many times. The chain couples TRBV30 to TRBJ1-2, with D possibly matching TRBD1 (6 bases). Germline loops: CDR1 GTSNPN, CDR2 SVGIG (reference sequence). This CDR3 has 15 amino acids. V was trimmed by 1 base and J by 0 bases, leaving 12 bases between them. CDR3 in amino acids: CAWSGAGGPNYGYTF. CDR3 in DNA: TGTGCCTGGAGTGGGGCGGGGGGGCCTAACTATGGCTACACCTTC.

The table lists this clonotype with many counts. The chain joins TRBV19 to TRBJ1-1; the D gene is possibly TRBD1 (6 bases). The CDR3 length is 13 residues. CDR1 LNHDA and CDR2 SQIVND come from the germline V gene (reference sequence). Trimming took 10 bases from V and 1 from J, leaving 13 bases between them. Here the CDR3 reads CATSSDRNTEAFF. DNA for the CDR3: TGTGCCACCTCCTCGGACAGGAACACTGAAGCTTTCTTT. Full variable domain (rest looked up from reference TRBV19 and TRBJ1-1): DGGITQSPKYLFRKEGQNVTLSCEQNLNHDAMYWYRQDPGQGLRLIYYSQIVNDFQKGDIAEGYSVSREKKESFPLTVTSAQKNPTAFYLCATSSDRNTEAFFGQGTRLTVV.

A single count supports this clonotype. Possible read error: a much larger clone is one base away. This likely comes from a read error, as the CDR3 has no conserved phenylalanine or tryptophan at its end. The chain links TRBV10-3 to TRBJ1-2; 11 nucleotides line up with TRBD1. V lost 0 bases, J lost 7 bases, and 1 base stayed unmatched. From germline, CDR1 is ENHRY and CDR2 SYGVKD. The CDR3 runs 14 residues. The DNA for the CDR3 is TGTGCCATCAGTGAGTCGGACAGGGGGCTTGGCTACACCTCC. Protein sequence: CAISESDRGLGYTS.

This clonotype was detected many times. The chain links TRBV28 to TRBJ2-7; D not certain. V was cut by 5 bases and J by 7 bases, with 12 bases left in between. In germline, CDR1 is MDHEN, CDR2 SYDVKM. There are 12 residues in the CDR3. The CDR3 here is CASSLAEYEQYF. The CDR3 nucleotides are TGTGCCAGCAGTCTCGCAGAGTATGAGCAGTACTTC.

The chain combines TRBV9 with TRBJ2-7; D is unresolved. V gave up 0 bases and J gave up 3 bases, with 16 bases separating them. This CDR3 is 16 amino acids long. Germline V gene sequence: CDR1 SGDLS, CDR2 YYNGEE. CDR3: CASSVVSETLFYEQYF. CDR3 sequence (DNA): TGTGCCAGCAGCGTAGTCTCGGAGACCTTGTTCTACGAGCAGTACTTC.

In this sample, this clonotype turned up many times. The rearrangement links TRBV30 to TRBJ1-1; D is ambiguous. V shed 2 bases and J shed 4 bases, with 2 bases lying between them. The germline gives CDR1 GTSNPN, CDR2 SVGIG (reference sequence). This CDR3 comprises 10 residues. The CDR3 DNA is TGTGCCTGGAGTCTCACTGAAGCTTTCTTT. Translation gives CAWSLTEAFF.

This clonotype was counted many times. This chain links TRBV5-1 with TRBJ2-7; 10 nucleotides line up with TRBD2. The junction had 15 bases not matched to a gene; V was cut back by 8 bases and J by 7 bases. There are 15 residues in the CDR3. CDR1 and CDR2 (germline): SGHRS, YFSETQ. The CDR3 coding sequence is TGCGCCAGTAACCCCGGGACTAGCGTTGCTCGGGAGCAGTACTTC. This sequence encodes CASNPGTSVAREQYF.

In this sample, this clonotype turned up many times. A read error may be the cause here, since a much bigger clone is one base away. The chain's CDR3 is CASEGGDYSYNGQFF. CDR3 nucleotides: TGTGCCAGCGAGGGAGGGGACTACTCCTACAATGGGCAGTTCTTC. This chain links TRBV2 with TRBJ2-1, with 7 bases identical to TRBD2. The germline V gene encodes CDR1 SNHLY and CDR2 FYNNEI. The CDR3 is 15 amino acids.

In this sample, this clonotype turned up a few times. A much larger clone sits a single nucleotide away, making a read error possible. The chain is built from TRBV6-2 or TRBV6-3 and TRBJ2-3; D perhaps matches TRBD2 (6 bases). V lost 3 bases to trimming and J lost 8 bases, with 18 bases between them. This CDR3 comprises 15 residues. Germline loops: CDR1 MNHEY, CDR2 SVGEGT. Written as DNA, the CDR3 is TGTGCCAGCAGTTATAGGGCTAGCGAGATTGGTACGCAGTATTTT. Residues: CASSYRASEIGTQYF.

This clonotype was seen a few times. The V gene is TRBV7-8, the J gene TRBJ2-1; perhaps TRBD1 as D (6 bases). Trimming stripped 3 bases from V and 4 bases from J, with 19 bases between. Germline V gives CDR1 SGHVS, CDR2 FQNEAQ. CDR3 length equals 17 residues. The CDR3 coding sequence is TGTGCCAGCAGCTTTGCCTCTGGGGGCCTGAGTTACAATGAGCAGTTCTTC. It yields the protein CASSFASGGLSYNEQFF.

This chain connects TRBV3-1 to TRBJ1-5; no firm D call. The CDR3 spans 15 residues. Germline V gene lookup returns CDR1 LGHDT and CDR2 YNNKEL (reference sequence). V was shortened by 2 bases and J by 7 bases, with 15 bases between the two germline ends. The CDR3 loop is CASSQYLLSGQPQHF. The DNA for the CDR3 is TGTGCCAGCAGCCAATATCTGTTATCTGGGCAGCCCCAGCATTTT.

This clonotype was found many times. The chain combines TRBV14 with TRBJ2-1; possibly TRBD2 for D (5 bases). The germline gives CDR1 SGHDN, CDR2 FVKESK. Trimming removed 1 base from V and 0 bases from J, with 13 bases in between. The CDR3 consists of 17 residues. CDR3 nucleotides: TGTGCCAGCAGCCAAGCCTCTTTCCGGGGCTCCTACAATGAGCAGTTCTTC. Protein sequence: CASSQASFRGSYNEQFF. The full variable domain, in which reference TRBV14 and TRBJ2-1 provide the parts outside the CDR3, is EAGVTQFPSHSVIEKGQTVTLRCDPISGHDNLYWYRRVMGKEIKFLLHFVKESKQDESGMPNNRFLAERTGGTYSTLKVQPAELEDSGVYFCASSQASFRGSYNEQFFGPGTRLTVL.

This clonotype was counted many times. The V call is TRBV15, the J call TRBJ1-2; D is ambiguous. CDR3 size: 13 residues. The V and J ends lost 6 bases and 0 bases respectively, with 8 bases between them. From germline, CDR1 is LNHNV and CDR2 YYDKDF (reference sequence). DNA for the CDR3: TGTGCCACCAGAGCGGGGTCTAACTATGGCTACACCTTC. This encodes CATRAGSNYGYTF.

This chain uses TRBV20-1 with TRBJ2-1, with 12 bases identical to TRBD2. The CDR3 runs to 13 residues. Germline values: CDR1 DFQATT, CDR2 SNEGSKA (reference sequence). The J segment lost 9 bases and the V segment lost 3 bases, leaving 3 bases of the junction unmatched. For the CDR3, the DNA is TGCAGTGCTAGGGGACTAGCGGGTTCTGAGCAGTTCTTC. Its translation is CSARGLAGSEQFF.

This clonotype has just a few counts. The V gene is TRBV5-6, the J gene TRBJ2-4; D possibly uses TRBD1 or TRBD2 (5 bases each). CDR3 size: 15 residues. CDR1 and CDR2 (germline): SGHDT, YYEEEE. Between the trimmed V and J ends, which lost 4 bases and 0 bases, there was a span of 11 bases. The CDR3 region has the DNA TGTGCCAGCAGCCTAGGGACCGTAGCCAAAAACATTCAGTACTTC. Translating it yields CASSLGTVAKNIQYF. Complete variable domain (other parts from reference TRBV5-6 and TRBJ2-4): DAGVTQSPTHLIKTRGQQVTLRCSPKSGHDTVSWYQQALGQGPQFIFQYYEEEERQRGNFPDRFSGHQFPNYSSELNVNALLLGDSALYLCASSLGTVAKNIQYFGAGTRLSVL.

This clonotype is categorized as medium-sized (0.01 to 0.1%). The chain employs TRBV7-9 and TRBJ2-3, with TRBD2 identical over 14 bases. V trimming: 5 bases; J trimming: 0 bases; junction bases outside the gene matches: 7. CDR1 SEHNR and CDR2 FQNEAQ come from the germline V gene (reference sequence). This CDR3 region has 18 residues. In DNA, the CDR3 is TGTGCCAGCAGCCCAGGACTAGCGGGAGGAGAAAGCACAGATACGCAGTATTTT. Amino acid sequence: CASSPGLAGGESTDTQYF.

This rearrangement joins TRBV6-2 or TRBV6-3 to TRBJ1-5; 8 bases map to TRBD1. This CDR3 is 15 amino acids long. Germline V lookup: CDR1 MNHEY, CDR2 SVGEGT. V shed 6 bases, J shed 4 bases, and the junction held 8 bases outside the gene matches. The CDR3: CASRPGTGLNQPQHF. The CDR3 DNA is TGTGCCAGCAGACCCGGGACAGGCCTAAATCAGCCCCAGCATTTT.

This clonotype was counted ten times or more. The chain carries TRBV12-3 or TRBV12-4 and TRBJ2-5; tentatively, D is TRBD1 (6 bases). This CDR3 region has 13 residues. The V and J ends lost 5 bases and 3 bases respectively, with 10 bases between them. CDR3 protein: CASSRDTKETQYF. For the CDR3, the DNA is TGTGCCAGCAGTCGGGACACGAAAGAGACCCAGTACTTC.